Below, 8 T cell receptor beta chains from the same sample are listed, as sequenced in a study of shared clonotypes between healthy human individuals. Sequencing was performed with immunoSEQ multiplex PCR; in TCRdb, only in-frame clones are kept and a portion is missing. The sample lists some 2 million clones, 85% to 95% occurring once. Specimen: naive CD4+ T cells sorted from blood. Indicated subset: CD45RA+ positively selected. The receptors were gathered from a young man in good health.

The chain combines TRBV19 with TRBJ1-4; D is unclear. The CDR3 has 16 residues. Trimming left V 0 bases short and J 0 bases short, with 8 bases between. Germline values: CDR1 LNHDA, CDR2 SQIVND (reference sequence). The CDR3 reads CASSIDHGATNEKLFF. Written as DNA, the CDR3 is TGTGCCAGTAGTATAGATCATGGTGCAACTAATGAAAAACTGTTTTTT.

The sample holds one count of this clone. The chain is built from TRBV6-6 and TRBJ1-3; 7 bases fit TRBD1. V shed 6 bases and J 3 bases; nucleotides not matched to a gene: 11. The CDR3 covers 16 residues. Germline-derived CDR1 and CDR2 are MNHNY and SVGAGI (reference sequence). CDR3 nucleotides: TGTGCCAGCAGCCTAGATGGGACAGACCTTGGAAACACCATATATTTT. Translating it yields CASSLDGTDLGNTIYF.

V and J are TRBV6-1 and TRBJ1-1, with TRBD1 matching over 10 bases. The CDR3 has 13 residues. After removal of 6 bases from V and 5 bases from J, the junction contained 3 bases not matched to a gene. Germline V lookup: CDR1 MNHNS, CDR2 SASEGT. The CDR3 protein is CASRTGGGTEAFF. The CDR3 region has the DNA TGTGCCAGCAGGACAGGGGGCGGGACTGAAGCTTTCTTT.

The chain is built from TRBV19 and TRBJ1-1; no clear D gene. V was pared by 7 bases and J by 8 bases, with 20 bases between. This CDR3 has 14 residues. Germline V gene lookup returns CDR1 LNHDA and CDR2 SQIVND (reference sequence). The CDR3 DNA follows: TGTGCCAGTACCGTCTCCGGATGGCCACGGGAAGCTTTCTTT. It codes for CASTVSGWPREAFF.

This chain joins TRBV29-1 and TRBJ2-7; perhaps D is TRBD1 or TRBD2 (5 bases each). There are 12 residues in the CDR3. The germline V and J ends were trimmed by 6 bases and 3 bases, with 12 bases remaining between them. CDR1 is SQVTM, CDR2 ANQGSEA, per germline. As DNA, the CDR3 is TGCAGCGTCCGGGACCTTCTCTACGAGCAGTACTTC. Its protein is CSVRDLLYEQYF.

The rearrangement links TRBV2 to TRBJ1-2; D unclear. The CDR3 is 12 amino acids. Looked up from germline, CDR1 is SNHLY and CDR2 is FYNNEI. V lost 4 bases, J lost 2 bases, and 5 bases lay in between. CDR3 region: CASSGENYGYTF. CDR3 DNA: TGTGCCAGCAGTGGAGAAAACTATGGCTACACCTTC.

This chain joins TRBV4-1 and TRBJ1-2; D remains unclear. Germline CDR1 reads MGHRA; CDR2 reads YSYEKL. CDR3 size: 14 residues. V was pared by 0 bases and J by 8 bases, with 13 bases between. In nucleotides, the CDR3 is TGCGCCAGCAGCCAAGATGGACGGCCGTGGGGCTACACCTTC. Translation gives CASSQDGRPWGYTF.

V usage is TRBV6-1 and J usage is TRBJ1-1; D ambiguous. CDR3 length: 15 residues. CDR1 and CDR2 from the germline V gene are MNHNS and SASEGT. V dropped 4 bases and J dropped 1 base, with 13 bases sitting between them. CDR3 DNA: TGTGCCAGCAGTGTACCTGGACGGCAGAACACTGAAGCTTTCTTT. It encodes CASSVPGRQNTEAFF.